This T cell receptor beta chain is drawn from a study of CD8 T cells in Susac syndrome. RNA, at about 0.5 to 1 ug, was reverse transcribed with random hexamers. One entry per CDR3 protein, called by TCRdb with MiXCR from the immunoSEQ multiplex PCR reads. The table has around 170,000 distinct CDR3 sequences, roughly 94% seen once. This clonotype was recorded a few times. Looked up from germline, CDR1 is SEHNR and CDR2 is FQNEAQ (reference sequence). The CDR3 has 14 amino acids. Trimming took off 2 bases at V and 1 base at J, with 5 bases between the two ends. Sequenced input: CD8+ T cells from PBMCs. The receptor's source is a human donor with Susac syndrome. The chain employs TRBV7-9 and TRBJ2-2; D ambiguous. The CDR3 nucleotides read TGTGCCAGCAGCTTAACGGGGAACACCGGGGAGCTGTTTTTT. Encoded protein: CASSLTGNTGELFF.